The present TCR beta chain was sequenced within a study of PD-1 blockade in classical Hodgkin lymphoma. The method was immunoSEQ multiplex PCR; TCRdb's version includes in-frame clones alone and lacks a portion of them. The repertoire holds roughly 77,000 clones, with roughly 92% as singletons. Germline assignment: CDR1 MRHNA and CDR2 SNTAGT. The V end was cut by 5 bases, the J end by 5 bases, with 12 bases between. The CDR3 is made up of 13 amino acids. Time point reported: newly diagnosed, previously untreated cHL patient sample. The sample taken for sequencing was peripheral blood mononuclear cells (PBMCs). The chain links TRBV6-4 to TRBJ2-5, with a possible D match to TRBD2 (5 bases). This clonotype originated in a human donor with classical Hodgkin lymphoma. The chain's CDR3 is CASSRSSAETQYF. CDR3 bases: TGTGCCAGCAGTAGAAGTAGCGCGGAGACCCAGTACTTC.